This is a list of T cell receptor beta chains from one sample in a study of cytomegalovirus exposure and HLA in healthy donors. Repertoires were generated with immunoSEQ multiplex PCR, while TCRdb's copy carries only in-frame clones and drops some. Of 120,000 to 150,000 clones listed, over 60% are singletons. The sample comprised PBMCs. Every receptor here comes from a woman between 55 and 75 years old in good health and CMV-seronegative. Both conserved end residues are part of each CDR3. D genes are given only for firm matches. Clone size is shown for a subset of rows, as once, few, many or a class of expanded clone.

j_call	v_call	clone_size	d_call	cdr3_aa	cdr3_nt
TRBJ2-1	TRBV5-1	-	-	CASGDTGNLMHEQFF	TGCGCCAGCGGAGATACAGGGAACCTTATGCATGAGCAGTTCTTC
TRBJ1-6	TRBV5-3	-	-	CARSFPLCGSPLHF	TGTGCCAGAAGCTTTCCCCTGTGCGGTTCACCCCTCCACTTT
TRBJ2-3	TRBV6-6	-	TRBD2	CASKSGGDTDTQYF	TGTGCCAGCAAGAGCGGGGGGGACACAGATACGCAGTATTTT
TRBJ1-2	TRBV5-1	-	-	CASSPDPGSPYGYTF	TGCGCCAGCAGCCCTGACCCAGGCTCACCATATGGCTACACCTTC
TRBJ1-4	TRBV5-1	many	-	CASSQPPGEDNEKLFF	TGCGCCAGCAGCCAACCCCCCGGGGAAGATAATGAAAAACTGTTTTTT
TRBJ1-4	TRBV7-3	-	-	CASSLSRGTNEKLFF	TGTGCCAGCAGCTTAAGCCGGGGGACTAATGAAAAACTGTTTTTT
TRBJ2-3	TRBV19	-	-	CASSIGPTSTDTQYF	TGTGCCAGTAGTATAGGTCCGACTAGCACAGATACGCAGTATTTT
TRBJ1-2	TRBV7-9	-	TRBD1	CASSTTGGRTSWGYTF	TGTGCCAGCAGCACAACAGGGGGCAGAACTTCGTGGGGCTACACCTTC
TRBJ2-5	TRBV5-5	-	TRBD2	CASSPGGRLAGGETQYF	TGTGCCAGCAGCCCAGGGGGGCGACTAGCGGGGGGGGAGACCCAGTACTTC
TRBJ2-3	TRBV6-5	-	TRBD2	CASSYRGGADTQYF	TGTGCCAGCAGTTACCGGGGGGGCGCGGATACGCAGTATTTT
TRBJ2-7	TRBV5-4	-	TRBD2	CASSSRSSGVEQYF	TGTGCCAGCAGCTCCCGAAGTAGCGGGGTCGAGCAGTACTTC
TRBJ2-3	TRBV2	-	TRBD2	CASSELGTTRFDTQYF	TGTGCCAGCAGTGAATTAGGGACTACGCGCTTTGATACGCAGTATTTT
TRBJ2-5	TRBV5-1	once	TRBD2	CASSLVSSGGQETQYF	TGCGCCAGCAGCTTGGTGTCTAGCGGGGGCCAAGAGACCCAGTACTTC
TRBJ2-1	TRBV27	-	TRBD1	CASSHAGTGVYNEQFF	TGTGCCAGCAGTCACGCCGGGACAGGGGTCTACAATGAGCAGTTCTTC
TRBJ2-1	TRBV7-2	-	TRBD2	CASSLAGTSGRAEQFF	TGTGCCAGCAGCTTAGCTGGGACTAGCGGGAGGGCCGAGCAGTTCTTC
TRBJ2-6	TRBV10-3	few	-	CAISEKLGANVLTF	TGTGCCATCAGTGAGAAGCTGGGGGCCAACGTCCTGACTTTC
TRBJ2-1	TRBV4-1	few	TRBD2	CASSFPGRSYNEQFF	TGCGCCAGCAGCTTTCCCGGGAGGTCCTACAATGAGCAGTTCTTC
TRBJ2-1	TRBV2	few	-	CASRFSESYNEQFF	TGTGCCAGCAGATTCAGCGAGAGCTACAATGAGCAGTTCTTC
TRBJ2-5	TRBV28	-	TRBD1	CASSPFLRDREDLYDPQETQYF	TGTGCCAGCAGTCCATTCCTCCGGGACAGAGAGGATTTATATGATCCCCAAGAGACCCAGTACTTC
TRBJ1-2	TRBV19	-	-	CASSIGAEYGYTF	TGTGCCAGTAGTATTGGGGCGGAGTATGGCTACACCTTC
TRBJ2-6	TRBV14	-	-	CASSLHSSGANVLTF	TGTGCCAGCAGCCTTCATAGCTCTGGGGCCAACGTCCTGACTTTC
TRBJ2-2	TRBV12-5	once	-	CASGLSGWSGELFF	TGTGCTAGTGGTTTGAGCGGGTGGAGCGGGGAGCTGTTTTTT
TRBJ2-7	TRBV5-4	-	-	CASSLDRYEQYF	TGTGCCAGCAGCTTGGACAGATACGAGCAGTACTTC
TRBJ2-7	TRBV29-1	few	-	CSVETPSSYEQYF	TGCAGCGTTGAAACCCCTTCTAGCTACGAGCAGTACTTC
TRBJ2-1	TRBV4-2	-	TRBD2	CASSQLTSGNEQFF	TGTGCCAGCAGCCAACTCACTAGCGGTAATGAGCAGTTCTTC
TRBJ1-1	TRBV9	once	TRBD1	CASSVADRGLTEAFF	TGTGCCAGCAGCGTAGCCGACAGGGGGCTCACTGAAGCTTTCTTT
TRBJ1-3	TRBV7-2	-	-	CASSLAAASSGNTIYF	TGTGCCAGCAGCTTAGCGGCGGCGAGCTCTGGAAACACCATATATTTT
TRBJ2-2	TRBV7-9	once	TRBD2	CASSGGLAAGELFF	TGTGCCAGCAGCGGGGGACTAGCGGCCGGGGAGCTGTTTTTT
TRBJ2-7	TRBV19	-	TRBD2	CASSPARGSSYEQYF	TGTGCCAGTAGTCCTGCGCGGGGGAGCTCCTACGAGCAGTACTTC
TRBJ1-1	TRBV30	-	TRBD1	CAWSVWARGPSNMNTEAFF	TGTGCCTGGAGTGTATGGGCGAGGGGGCCGTCCAACATGAACACTGAAGCTTTCTTT
TRBJ2-5	TRBV9	once	TRBD1	CASSAQTGPQETQYF	TGTGCCAGCAGCGCCCAGACAGGGCCCCAAGAGACCCAGTACTTC
TRBJ2-5	TRBV7-9	few	TRBD2	CASSSGLAVVETQYF	TGTGCCAGCAGCTCGGGACTAGCGGTCGTGGAGACCCAGTACTTC
TRBJ2-5	TRBV27	-	TRBD1	CASSRGRRETQYF	TGTGCCAGCAGCAGGGGGCGTCGAGAGACCCAGTACTTC
TRBJ2-1	TRBV27	-	TRBD2	CASSLSPSGNGGEQFF	TGTGCCAGCAGTTTATCCCCTAGCGGGAATGGTGGTGAGCAGTTCTTC
TRBJ2-7	TRBV9	few	TRBD2	CASSVAGGVYEQYF	TGTGCCAGCAGCGTAGCGGGAGGGGTCTACGAGCAGTACTTC
TRBJ2-7	TRBV7-2	-	TRBD1	CASSFPGGEQYF	TGTGCCAGCAGCTTCCCAGGGGGCGAGCAGTACTTC
TRBJ2-1	TRBV11-2	-	-	CASSLDRGESNEQFF	TGTGCCAGCAGCTTAGATCGTGGAGAGAGCAATGAGCAGTTCTTC
TRBJ1-2	TRBV2	-	-	CASRIRGFPQNGYTF	TGTGCCAGCAGAATACGAGGGTTTCCCCAAAATGGCTACACCTTC